The 2 T cell receptor beta chains in this list originate from one sample, sequenced in a study of blood T cells in healthy people across ages. The use of a sample-barcoded 5' primer and a J-beta primer mix characterized a second PCR of roughly 6 to 11 cycles. TCRdb ran MiXCR on the 5' RACE reads and lists one entry per CDR3 protein. The table includes 600,000 or so distinct CDR3 sequences, roughly 43% detected once. Material: blood. Receptor source: a man aged 80 or over in good health.

This clonotype occurred many times. This chain links TRBV4-3 with TRBJ2-7; D uncertain. V was clipped by 0 bases and J by 0 bases, with 6 bases between them. CDR3 size: 14 residues. Per the germline V gene, CDR1 is LGHNA and CDR2 is YSLEER. The CDR3 DNA reads TGCGCCAGCAGCCAAGATCGATACTCCTACGAGCAGTACTTC. It translates to CASSQDRYSYEQYF.

In this sample, this clonotype turned up a few times. The rearrangement uses TRBV6-2 or TRBV6-3 and TRBJ2-7; D gene ambiguous. V lost 6 bases and J lost 1, with 13 bases in between. Germline V gene sequence: CDR1 MNHEY, CDR2 SVGEGT. CDR3 length: 14 amino acids. CDR3 DNA sequence: TGTGCCAGCAGCACCCCCGATCTGTCCTACGAGCAGTACTTC. Its protein is CASSTPDLSYEQYF.